This TCR beta chain was found in a study of blood T cell repertoires in COVID-19. Study context: The United States, Italy and Spain were the sources of the acute and convalescent COVID-19 samples.

Assay used: immunoSEQ multiplex PCR; TCRdb lists only in-frame clones, some missing. The table has about 250,000 clones, 70% to 90% seen once. The CDR3 runs 16 residues. Germline CDR1 and CDR2: SGHRS and YFSETQ. V gave up 0 bases and J gave up 5 bases, with 15 bases separating them. The clonotype comes from a man aged 40-49 years who had recovered from COVID-19. Sequencing was performed on PBMCs or T cells enriched from blood (not recorded which). This sequence joins TRBV5-1 and TRBJ2-4; tentative D call: TRBD2 (5 bases). CDR3 residues: CASSLDLSSGQNIQYF. Here the CDR3 DNA reads TGCGCCAGCAGCTTGGATTTGTCCAGCGGCCAAAACATTCAGTACTTC.